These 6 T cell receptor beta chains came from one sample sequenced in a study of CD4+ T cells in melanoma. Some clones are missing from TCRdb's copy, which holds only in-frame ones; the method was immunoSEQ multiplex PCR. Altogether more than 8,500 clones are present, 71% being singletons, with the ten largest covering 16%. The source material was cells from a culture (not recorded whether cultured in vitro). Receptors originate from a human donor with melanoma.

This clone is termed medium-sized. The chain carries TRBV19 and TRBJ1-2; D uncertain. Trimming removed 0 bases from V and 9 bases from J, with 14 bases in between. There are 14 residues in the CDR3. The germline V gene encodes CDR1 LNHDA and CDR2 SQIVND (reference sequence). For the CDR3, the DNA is TGTGCCAGTAGTATAGATCTCGTCTCACGACGCTACACCTTC. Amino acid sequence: CASSIDLVSRRYTF.

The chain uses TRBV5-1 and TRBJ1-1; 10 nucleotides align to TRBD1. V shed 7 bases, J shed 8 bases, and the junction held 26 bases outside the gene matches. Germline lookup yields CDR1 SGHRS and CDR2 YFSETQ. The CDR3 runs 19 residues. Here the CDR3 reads CASRERQGASVPHGGEAFF. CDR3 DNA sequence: TGCGCCAGCCGGGAAAGACAGGGGGCGAGCGTTCCACATGGTGGGGAAGCTTTCTTT.

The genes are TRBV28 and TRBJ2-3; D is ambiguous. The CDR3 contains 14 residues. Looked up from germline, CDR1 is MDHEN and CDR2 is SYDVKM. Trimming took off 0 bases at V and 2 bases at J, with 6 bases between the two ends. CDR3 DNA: TGTGCCAGCAGTTTATGGGCACCCACAGATACGCAGTATTTT. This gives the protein CASSLWAPTDTQYF.

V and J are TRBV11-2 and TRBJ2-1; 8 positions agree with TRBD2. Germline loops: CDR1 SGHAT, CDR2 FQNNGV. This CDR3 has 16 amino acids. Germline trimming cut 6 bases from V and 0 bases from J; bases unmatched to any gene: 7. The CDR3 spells CASRYGAGDSYNEQFF. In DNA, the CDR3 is TGTGCCAGCAGATACGGAGCGGGGGACTCCTACAATGAGCAGTTCTTC.

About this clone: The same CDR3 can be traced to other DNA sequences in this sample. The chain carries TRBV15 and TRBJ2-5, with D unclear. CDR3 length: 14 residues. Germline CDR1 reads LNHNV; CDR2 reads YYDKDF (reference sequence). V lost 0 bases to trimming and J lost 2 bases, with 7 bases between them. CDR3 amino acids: CATSRDAGQETQYF. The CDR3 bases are TGTGCCACCAGCAGAGACGCCGGGCAAGAGACCCAGTACTTC.

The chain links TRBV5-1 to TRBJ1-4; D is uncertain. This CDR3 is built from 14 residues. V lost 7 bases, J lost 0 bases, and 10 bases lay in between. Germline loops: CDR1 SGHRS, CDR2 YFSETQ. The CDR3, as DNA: TGCGCCAGCTCCAACAGTGCAACTAATGAAAAACTGTTTTTT. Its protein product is CASSNSATNEKLFF.